This record looks at one T cell receptor beta chain sequence and its context. The sample is drawn from a study of blood T cell repertoires in COVID-19. Study context: From the United States, Italy and Spain came samples of acute and convalescent COVID-19. PBMCs, B-cell-depleted T cells, or T cells were the source of the cDNA or gDNA that made up the material.

This CDR3 has 13 residues. V was clipped by 1 base and J by 1 base, with 4 bases between them. Germline CDR1 is SGHAT and CDR2 is FQNNGV. Methods used by the authors: Reference gene primers were amplified, and this amplification served to estimate nucleated cell counts. The protocol was immunoSEQ multiplex PCR, while the TCRdb copy is restricted to in-frame clones and leaves out a portion. The V and J calls and the clone size are those of that table, but D and trimming were determined from the DNA. Of over 130,000 clones listed, just under 90% are singletons. This rearrangement joins TRBV11-2 to TRBJ2-5; D gene ambiguous. The sequencing input was peripheral blood. This receptor was taken from an elderly woman with acute or convalescent COVID-19. The CDR3 DNA reads TGTGCCAGCAGCTTAGGGGCCCAAGAGACCCAGTACTTC. It specifies CASSLGAQETQYF.